The next 23 T cell receptor beta chains were all read from a single sample in a study of T cells in women clearing cervical HPV infection (dated by TCRdb to the late 2010s). Library construction relied on the immunoSEQ multiplex PCR assay. As stored in TCRdb, this immuneACCESS dataset retains in-frame rearrangements with V and J assigned. A fraction of the clones does not appear; measured against another copy, unresolved V genes explain less than half of the discrepancy, and the remainder lacks a known reason. This sample's listing comprises roughly 30,000 clones. Approximately 3.7% of the sample comes from the top ten. The specimen sequenced was blood buffy coat. These receptors came from a woman aged 18-70 years with a cervical HPV16 infection that either progressed to CIN3+ or cleared (not recorded which).

As to this clone: The read falls 3 residues short of the CDR3 end, and the missing part is taken from the germline J gene. The rearrangement joins TRBV19 to TRBJ1-5, with a tentative D call TRBD1 (6 bases). The CDR3 runs 17 residues. CDR1 LNHDA and CDR2 SQIVND come from the germline V gene (reference sequence). V was pared by 4 bases and J by 5 bases, with 21 bases between. CDR3 sequence: CASSNPSIDRRHQPQHF. The DNA read from the CDR3 is TGTGCCAGTAGTAACCCCTCCATCGACAGGCGGCATCAGCCC.

Comments on this clone: The CDR3 end lies 3 residues beyond the end of the read and is filled in from the germline J gene. The chain employs TRBV20-1 and TRBJ2-1; D unclear. Germline V CDR1 and CDR2: DFQATT, SNEGSKA (reference sequence). Trimming took off 2 bases at V and 0 bases at J, with 17 bases between the two ends. CDR3 length equals 17 residues. CDR3 DNA (partial): TGCAGTGCTAGACCTCTCCCCGCGCATAGCTCCTACAATGAG. This codes for CSARPLPAHSSYNE. The entire CDR3 protein is CSARPLPAHSSYNEQFF.

Details on this clone: The read stops 3 residues short of the end of the CDR3; the missing end is completed from the germline J gene. The chain is built from TRBV14 and TRBJ2-3, with D uncertain. Germline lookup yields CDR1 SGHDN and CDR2 FVKESK. CDR3 length equals 15 residues. V lost 4 bases, J lost 3 bases, and 14 bases lay in between. The CDR3 loop is CASSPTRLQTDTQYF. The sequenced part of the CDR3 DNA is TGTGCCAGCAGCCCGACCCGACTTCAGACAGATACG.

Notes on this clone: The CDR3 end is not reached by the read, which stops 3 residues before it; the germline J gene fills it in. The chain recombines TRBV30 with TRBJ2-3; a weak D match, TRBD2 (6 bases). The germline gives CDR1 GTSNPN, CDR2 SVGIG (reference sequence). The length of the CDR3 is 15 residues. Deletions cut 4 bases from V and 0 bases from J, with 14 bases between. CDR3 DNA (partial): TGTGCCTGGATATCCCTAGCGACAAGCACAGATACG. It translates to CAWISLATSTDT. The full CDR3 protein is CAWISLATSTDTQYF.

A note on this clone: The CDR3 end lies 3 residues beyond the end of the read and is filled in from the germline J gene. The V gene is TRBV18, the J gene TRBJ1-2; 7 positions agree with TRBD1. The CDR3 extends over 15 amino acids. Germline-derived CDR1 and CDR2 are KGHSH and LQKENI. The CDR3 sequence: CASSPSGGSSYDYTF. Partial CDR3 DNA: TGTGCCAGCTCACCATCAGGGGGTAGCTCCTACGAC.

Concerning this clone: The DNA ends 3 residues before the CDR3 does, and the rest of the CDR3 is filled in from the germline J gene. The V gene is TRBV5-1, the J gene TRBJ2-7; D unresolved. Germline V lookup: CDR1 SGHRS, CDR2 YFSETQ. This CDR3 comprises 13 residues. Deletions cut 0 bases from V and 0 bases from J, with 4 bases between. The sequenced CDR3 bases are TGCGCCAGCAGCTTGGAGGCCTCCTACGAG. It is translated as CASSLEASYE. The CDR3 reads in full as CASSLEASYEQYF. The full variable domain, completed using reference TRBV5-1 and TRBJ2-7, is KAGVTQTPRYLIKTRGQQVTLSCSPISGHRSVSWYQQTPGQGLQFLFEYFSETQRNKGNFPGRFSGRQFSNSRSEMNVSTLELGDSALYLCASSLEASYEQYFGPGTRLTVT.

Regarding this clone: The read gets to within 3 residues of the CDR3 end, and the germline J gene fills in the rest. The chain carries TRBV6-1 and TRBJ1-2; the match to TRBD1 covers 7 bases. Germline CDR1 is MNHNS and CDR2 is SASEGT. The CDR3 extends over 15 amino acids. The sequenced part of the CDR3 DNA is TGTGCCAGCAGTGATAGGGACAGCCAGTCAAGGGGC. Translating it yields CASSDRDSQSRG. The full CDR3 sequence reads CASSDRDSQSRGYTF.

Note on this clone: From the germline J gene comes the end of the CDR3, since the read stops 3 residues before it. This sequence joins TRBV12-5 and TRBJ2-5, with D possibly matching TRBD2 (7 bases). The V end lost 2 bases, the J end lost 4 bases, and 11 bases lay between the germline ends. CDR1 is LGHNT, CDR2 FRNRAP, per germline. The CDR3 length is 14 residues. This chain's CDR3 is CASGLWGGAETQYF. CDR3 DNA, as far as it was read: TGTGCTAGTGGTTTGTGGGGGGGCGCAGAGACC. Full variable domain (outside the CDR3, taken from reference TRBV12-5 and TRBJ2-5): DARVTQTPRHKVTEMGQEVTMRCQPILGHNTVFWYRQTMMQGLELLAYFRNRAPLDDSGMPKDRFSAEMPDATLATLKIQPSEPRDSAVYFCASGLWGGAETQYFGPGTRLLVL.

CDR3 amino acids: CAISEQFYGYTF. CDR3 DNA, as far as it was read: TGTGCCATCAGTGAACAGTTCTATGGC. This chain joins TRBV10-3 and TRBJ1-2, with D unresolved. The CDR3 extends 3 residues past the end of the read, so its final part is completed from the germline J gene. Germline values: CDR1 ENHRY, CDR2 SYGVKD. The CDR3 is made up of 12 amino acids. V was shortened by 3 bases and J by 4 bases, with 6 bases between the two germline ends.

CDR3 in amino acids: CASSLLNREDGYTF. The sequenced part of the CDR3 DNA is TGCGCCAGCAGCTTGTTAAACAGGGAAGATGGC. The rearrangement links TRBV5-1 to TRBJ1-2, with a weak D call TRBD1 (6 bases). The read falls 3 residues short of the CDR3 end, and the missing part is taken from the germline J gene. The CDR3 consists of 14 residues. V dropped 1 base and J dropped 6 bases, with 13 bases sitting between them. Germline assignment: CDR1 SGHRS and CDR2 YFSETQ.

As to this clone: The read gets to within 3 residues of the CDR3 end, and the germline J gene fills in the rest. V is TRBV4-1 and J is TRBJ2-3; maybe TRBD1 (6 bases). V lost 0 bases to trimming and J lost 7 bases, with 17 bases between them. The CDR3 length is 16 residues. CDR1 MGHRA and CDR2 YSYEKL come from the germline V gene. The part of the CDR3 DNA that was read is TGCGCCAGCAGCCAAGAAGACTCCCAGGGGTCAAATACG. Protein: CASSQEDSQGSNT. The entire CDR3 sequence reads CASSQEDSQGSNTQYF.

This CDR3 reads CASSELAGTYNEQFF. CDR3 DNA, as far as it was read: TGCGCCAGCAGTGAACTAGCGGGGACCTACAATGAG. The V gene is TRBV10-1, the J gene TRBJ2-1, with 10 bases matching TRBD2. Read sequence stops 3 residues before the CDR3 end, and the germline J gene provides the missing end. The V segment lost 3 bases and the J segment 2 bases; nucleotides outside the gene matches: 1. The V gene's germline CDR1 is WNHNN and CDR2 SYGVQD (reference sequence). CDR3 size: 15 residues.

With regard to this clone: The read terminates 3 residues ahead of where the CDR3 ends, so the germline J gene completes it. The chain uses TRBV6-2 or TRBV6-3 and TRBJ1-2; D call uncertain. CDR1 is MNHEY, CDR2 SVGEGT, per germline. The CDR3 has 11 residues. The CDR3: CASSWRVGYTF. The sequenced part of the CDR3 DNA is TGTGCCAGCAGTTGGAGGGTAGGC.

Worth noting for this clone: The read terminates 3 residues before the CDR3 end, so the remaining end is supplied by the germline J gene. This chain links TRBV30 with TRBJ2-1; D is unresolved. The V end was cut by 2 bases, the J end by 6 bases, with 14 bases between. Germline CDR1 and CDR2: GTSNPN and SVGIG (reference sequence). CDR3 length equals 14 residues. The chain's CDR3 is CAWSRSTILNEQFF. The CDR3 bases that were read are TGTGCCTGGAGTAGGAGTACTATACTCAATGAG.

Concerning this clone: Read data end 3 residues before the CDR3 end; the end is taken from the germline J gene. The gene calls are TRBV4-1 and TRBJ2-3; the match to TRBD2 covers 11 bases. Looked up from germline, CDR1 is MGHRA and CDR2 is YSYEKL. The CDR3 covers 16 residues. The trim removed 4 bases at V and 2 bases at J, leaving 5 bases unmatched. The sequenced CDR3 bases are TGCGCCAGCAGCCCCCGACTAGCGGGATACACAGATACG. Amino acid sequence: CASSPRLAGYTDT. Given in full, the CDR3 is CASSPRLAGYTDTQYF.

About this clone itself: The read terminates 3 residues before the CDR3 end, so the remaining end is supplied by the germline J gene. This chain uses TRBV19 with TRBJ2-7; D is perhaps TRBD2 (6 bases). V shed 5 bases and J shed 5 bases, with 13 bases lying between them. In germline, CDR1 is LNHDA, CDR2 SQIVND (reference sequence). The CDR3 is made up of 13 amino acids. CDR3 bases read: TGTGCCAGTAGTTGGGGGGAAAGCAACGAG. This gives the protein CASSWGESNE. The CDR3 as a whole reads CASSWGESNEQYF.

Turning to this clone: Read data end 3 residues before the CDR3 end; the end is taken from the germline J gene. The chain is built from TRBV9 and TRBJ2-5; TRBD2 matches at 10 bases. J was trimmed by 1 base and V by 2 bases; bases with no gene match: 5. The CDR3 has 16 residues. CDR1 and CDR2 from the germline V gene are SGDLS and YYNGEE. The DNA read from the CDR3 is TGTGCCAGCAGCGTGGGACTAGCGAGCCCCCAAGAGACC. Encoded protein: CASSVGLASPQET. The whole CDR3 is CASSVGLASPQETQYF.

A word on this clone: With the read ending 3 residues before the CDR3 end, the germline J gene is used to fill in that end. The chain has TRBV19 and TRBJ1-2; 7 bases agree with TRBD1. The CDR3 sequence is 14 residues long. CDR1 is LNHDA, CDR2 SQIVND, per germline (reference sequence). CDR3 sequence reads: CASSGGQVGNDYTF. CDR3 DNA (partial): TGTGCCAGTAGTGGAGGACAGGTCGGCAATGAC.

For this clone: The CDR3 end lies 3 residues beyond the end of the read and is filled in from the germline J gene. The rearrangement uses TRBV5-1 and TRBJ2-1; TRBD1 aligns across 12 bases. In germline, CDR1 is SGHRS, CDR2 YFSETQ. This CDR3 contains 15 residues. Germline trimming cut 4 bases from V and 7 bases from J; bases unmatched to any gene: 6. The DNA read from the CDR3 is TGCGCCAGCAGCACCAGGGACAGGGGGCGGAATGAG. This translates into CASSTRDRGRNE. The CDR3 reads in full as CASSTRDRGRNEQFF.

Details on this clone: The CDR3 extends 3 residues past the end of the read, so its final part is completed from the germline J gene. The rearrangement links TRBV19 to TRBJ2-7; the match to TRBD1 covers 12 bases. The CDR3 is 14 residues long. With 4 bases clipped from V and 5 bases from J, the junction kept 3 bases outside the gene matches. CDR1 and CDR2 from the germline V gene are LNHDA and SQIVND (reference sequence). CDR3 DNA (partial): TGTGCCAGTAGTAGGGACAGGGGGCGTCACGAG. Its translation is CASSRDRGRHE. The entire CDR3 sequence reads CASSRDRGRHEQYF.

Worth noting for this clone: The read halts 3 residues ahead of the CDR3 end, with the missing end drawn from the germline J gene. The V gene is TRBV2, the J gene TRBJ2-5, with TRBD1 matching over 9 bases. V lost 6 bases, J lost 2 bases, and 1 base stayed unmatched. The CDR3 runs to 13 residues. Per the germline V gene, CDR1 is SNHLY and CDR2 is FYNNEI. The CDR3 loop is CASRDRGQETQYF. The CDR3 DNA, read in part, is TGTGCCAGCAGGGACAGGGGACAAGAGACC.

Notes on this clone: Sequence at one end of the junction differs from germline and may be a read error. The read ends 3 residues early relative to the CDR3; the germline J gene fills the gap. The chain carries TRBV7-7 and TRBJ2-2; the D is unclear. The CDR3 extends over 13 amino acids. Per germline, CDR1 SSHAT and CDR2 FNYEAQ (reference sequence). CDR3 DNA (partial): TGTGCTAGCAGCTTATCCAGCACCGGGGAG. The encoded protein is CASSLSSTGE. The entire CDR3 protein reads CASSLSSTGELFF.

On this clone itself: The read ends 3 residues before the CDR3 terminus; that terminus is restored from the germline J gene. The chain joins TRBV28 to TRBJ2-4; tentatively, D is TRBD2 (5 bases). CDR1 is MDHEN, CDR2 SYDVKM, per germline. The V end was cut by 10 bases, the J end by 3 bases, with 16 bases between. This CDR3 contains 14 residues. CDR3 bases read: TGTGCCACCCTAACCCCGGGGTACAAAAACATT. It encodes CATLTPGYKNI. The entire CDR3 protein reads CATLTPGYKNIQYF.